The 9 T cell receptor beta chains in this list originate from one sample, sequenced in a study of early T cells in non-severe SARS-CoV-2 infection (dated by TCRdb to about 2021). Libraries were constructed by 5' RACE. TCRdb lists the instrument as NextSeq 500. TCRdb passed the public sequencing reads through fastp at Q25 and MiXCR, retaining productive beta sequences. Every CDR3 protein is listed once, alongside the most common genes and DNA of its rows. The sample table lists tens of thousands of distinct CDR3 sequences, approximately 8.4% of them with a count of one. The ten biggest clones cover approximately 4.4% of the sample. Sequenced: whole blood. Receptor source: an adult who was a healthcare worker with PCR-confirmed SARS-CoV-2 infection or an uninfected control (not recorded which).

V and J are TRBV30 and TRBJ1-6; D is perhaps TRBD1 (6 bases). The CDR3 is made up of 14 amino acids. Germline loops: CDR1 GTSNPN, CDR2 SVGIG (reference sequence). V lost 1 base to trimming and J lost 2 bases, with 6 bases between them. The CDR3 nucleotides read TGTGCCTGGAGTGGACAGGCCTATAATTCACCCCTCCACTTT. Translated, it gives CAWSGQAYNSPLHF.

This clonotype has just a few counts. This sequence joins TRBV5-6 and TRBJ2-5, with D possibly TRBD2 on 6 matching bases. Germline V gene lookup returns CDR1 SGHDT and CDR2 YYEEEE. The CDR3 loop spans 14 amino acids. Trimming stripped 2 bases from V and 0 bases from J, with 8 bases between. The CDR3 DNA reads TGTGCCAGCAGCTTCCGGGACTACCAAGAGACCCAGTACTTC. Its protein is CASSFRDYQETQYF. Complete variable domain (other parts from reference TRBV5-6 and TRBJ2-5): DAGVTQSPTHLIKTRGQQVTLRCSPKSGHDTVSWYQQALGQGPQFIFQYYEEEERQRGNFPDRFSGHQFPNYSSELNVNALLLGDSALYLCASSFRDYQETQYFGPGTRLLVL.

This clonotype was observed a handful of times. The chain has TRBV5-1 and TRBJ2-2; no reliable D call. From germline, CDR1 is SGHRS and CDR2 YFSETQ. V was clipped by 0 bases and J by 8 bases, with 8 bases between them. The CDR3 has 13 residues. The CDR3 sequence is CASSLGPSGELFF. CDR3 nucleotides: TGCGCCAGCAGCTTGGGCCCTTCGGGGGAGCTGTTTTTT.

This clonotype was seen a handful of times. The chain links TRBV28 to TRBJ1-5, with D perhaps TRBD1 (5 bases). V lost 1 base and J lost 2, with 9 bases in between. The CDR3 runs 15 residues. Germline CDR1 MDHEN, CDR2 SYDVKM. Written as DNA, the CDR3 is TGTGCCAGCAGTTTATCAGGGTTGGGCAATCAGCCCCAGCATTTT. Translation gives CASSLSGLGNQPQHF.

This clonotype has just a few counts. V usage is TRBV25-1 and J usage is TRBJ2-1; D uncertain. The CDR3 is made up of 14 amino acids. V lost 10 bases and J 6 bases, leaving 19 bases between the germline ends. The germline CDR1 and CDR2 sequences are MGHDK and SYGVNS. In nucleotides, the CDR3 is TGTGCCACCGTGTTGGGATCCGGGTTCAATGAGCAGTTCTTC. It codes for CATVLGSGFNEQFF.

This chain joins TRBV7-8 and TRBJ2-7, with D unresolved. V was pared by 5 bases and J by 6 bases, with 11 bases between. The CDR3 contains 12 residues. Germline CDR1 reads SGHVS; CDR2 reads FQNEAQ. In DNA, the CDR3 is TGTGCCAGCAGCAGAAGTCCCCTCGAGCAGTACTTC. Protein sequence: CASSRSPLEQYF.

The V and J genes are TRBV7-8 and TRBJ2-3; 8 positions match TRBD2. The CDR3 is made up of 18 amino acids. V dropped 5 bases and J dropped 2; count of bases not matched to a gene: 15. Germline V lookup: CDR1 SGHVS, CDR2 FQNEAQ. DNA of the CDR3: TGTGCCAGCAGCCTAGGATTTTTCGGGAGGGCATACACAGATACGCAGTATTTT. Residues: CASSLGFFGRAYTDTQYF.

The table lists this clonotype with many counts. This chain connects TRBV7-6 to TRBJ1-5; possibly TRBD1 for D (5 bases). The CDR3 runs to 15 residues. V was clipped by 4 bases and J by 5 bases, with 15 bases between them. The germline V gene encodes CDR1 SGHVS and CDR2 FNYEAQ. The CDR3 DNA follows: TGTGCCAGCAGCTCCTGGGGCCCAGGTCATCAGCCCCAGCATTTT. Encoded protein: CASSSWGPGHQPQHF. The full variable domain, rest sourced from reference TRBV7-6 and TRBJ1-5, is GAGVSQSPRYKVTKRGQDVALRCDPISGHVSLYWYRQALGQGPEFLTYFNYEAQQDKSGLPNDRFSAERPEGSISTLTIQRTEQRDSAMYRCASSSWGPGHQPQHFGDGTRLSIL.

A few counts support this clonotype. V gene TRBV7-6 combines with J gene TRBJ1-1; D remains ambiguous. The CDR3 extends over 16 amino acids. In germline, CDR1 is SGHVS, CDR2 FNYEAQ. V was shortened by 7 bases and J by 1 base, with 19 bases between the two germline ends. The CDR3 spells CASTPIRSTANTEAFF. As DNA, the CDR3 is TGTGCCAGCACCCCCATCCGTTCGACCGCGAACACTGAAGCTTTCTTT.